The 4 T cell receptor beta chains below were found in one sample sequenced in a study of cytomegalovirus exposure and HLA in healthy donors. Only in-frame clones appear in the TCRdb table, and some are missing; sequencing was by immunoSEQ multiplex PCR. The sample holds tens of thousands of clones, approximately 90% seen once. Sequenced: PBMCs. The receptors here all came from a man aged 18 to 29 in good health and CMV-seronegative.

Written as DNA, the CDR3 is TGTGCCAGTAGTCGGAAGGGGGATATTTCGGCGACTAATGAAAAACTGTTTTTT. Translation: CASSRKGDISATNEKLFF. The chain combines TRBV19 with TRBJ1-4; a possible D gene is TRBD1 (6 bases). From germline, CDR1 is LNHDA and CDR2 SQIVND (reference sequence). The CDR3 sequence is 18 residues long. V lost 5 bases, J lost 2 bases, and 21 bases lay in between.

This clone was observed a handful of times. The rearrangement uses TRBV4-3 and TRBJ2-1; 8 bases agree with TRBD2. V lost 0 bases to trimming and J lost 7 bases; unmatched junction nucleotides: 8. This CDR3 has 16 amino acids. Germline V gene lookup returns CDR1 LGHNA and CDR2 YSLEER. CDR3 sequence (DNA): TGCGCCAGCAGCCAAGATTCCGGGACTAGTCAGAATGAGCAGTTCTTC. Its translation is CASSQDSGTSQNEQFF.

The J gene is TRBJ2-4, the V gene TRBV2, with TRBD1 matching 8 bases. This CDR3 is 17 amino acids long. Germline V gene data show CDR1 as SNHLY and CDR2 as FYNNEI. V trimming: 3 bases; J trimming: 4 bases; junction bases outside the gene matches: 11. The CDR3 DNA sequence: TGTGCCAGCAGTGATAGGGGGACAGGAAGGGGGAAAAACATTCAGTACTTC. Its protein product is CASSDRGTGRGKNIQYF.

V usage is TRBV30 and J usage is TRBJ1-5; D unclear. Germline V gene lookup returns CDR1 GTSNPN and CDR2 SVGIG (reference sequence). The CDR3 spans 15 residues. The V gene lost 4 bases and the J gene lost 5 bases, with 18 bases spanning the gap. CDR3: CAWTGGQFPHQPQHF. DNA of the CDR3: TGTGCCTGGACGGGCGGGCAGTTCCCTCATCAGCCCCAGCATTTT.